The T cell receptor beta chain under discussion was sequenced for a study of radiotherapy plus CTLA-4 blockade in lung cancer. Profiled with immunoSEQ multiplex PCR; TCRdb holds only in-frame clones, not every one. Of 11,000 to 15,000 clones listed, around 67% were seen once; the top ten hold about 43%. In germline, CDR1 is MNHNS, CDR2 SASEGT. J lost 4 bases, V lost 3 bases, and 8 bases had no gene match. This CDR3 has 16 amino acids. The source is a human donor with non-small cell lung cancer whose response to radiotherapy plus ipilimumab could not be evaluated. The chain combines TRBV6-1 with TRBJ2-3, with TRBD2 matching over 9 bases. The source material was peripheral blood, sampled from a patient treated with radiotherapy plus ipilimumab. CDR3 loop: CASSENSGGGADTQYF. CDR3 nucleotides: TGTGCCAGCAGTGAGAATAGCGGGGGTGGAGCAGATACGCAGTATTTT.